This TCR beta chain stems from a study of control samples from healthy donors and cancer patients (dated by TCRdb to the early 2020s). Via the germline V gene, CDR1 is MDHEN and CDR2 SYDVKM. The germline ends are 18 bases apart after V is trimmed by 6 bases and J by 0 bases. The CDR3 measures 17 amino acids from cysteine to phenylalanine. The entry retains the CDR3 DNA only, 51 bases that are in frame from base 1. Turning to this clone: Its antigen remains unidentified. No much larger clone exists at a distance of one base, and base qualities are not known.

Libraries were prepared through the immunoSEQ multiplex PCR assay. Sourced from immuneACCESS, this table was stored by TCRdb with only in-frame sequences that have V and J called. A share of the clones is absent; for the studies checked, an unresolved V gene accounts for under half, and the remainder has no known explanation. Across this sample there are fewer than 90,000 clones, with approximately 90% seen only once. Jointly, the top ten make up about 2% of the sample. The sample comprised PBMCs. The origin of this receptor is a woman in her sixties with head and neck cancer. Recombination connected TRBV28 to TRBJ1-5; a confident D gene designation cannot be given. The sequenced DNA: TGTGCCAGCAGCCCCTTCCAAGTTGGGAATAGCAATCAGCCCCAGCATTTT. Its protein product is CASSPFQVGNSNQPQHF.